This TCR beta chain originates from a study of blood T cell repertoires in COVID-19. About the research overall: The United States, Italy and Spain provided the acute and convalescent COVID-19 samples. PBMCs, B-cell-depleted T cells, or T cells provided the cDNA or gDNA that made up the material.

Germline CDR1 reads SGHAT; CDR2 reads FQNNGV. The CDR3 runs 15 residues. V dropped 1 base and J dropped 4; count of bases not matched to a gene: 4. In the authors' workflow: The assay estimated nucleated cells by amplifying reference gene primers. The data were produced by immunoSEQ multiplex PCR, yet TCRdb's version contains in-frame clones alone and is incomplete. The D gene and trimming were derived from the DNA, and the V and J assignments and clone size from that table. This sample has 200,000 to 300,000 clones, with 75% to 90% found just once. The chain recombines TRBV11-2 with TRBJ2-7; 10 bases are a match to TRBD1. Material for sequencing was peripheral blood. The sequence derives from a woman aged 30 to 39 who had recovered from COVID-19. Written as DNA, the CDR3 is TGTGCCAGCAGCTTAGCTGGGGACAGGGGATACGAGCAGTACTTC. It yields the protein CASSLAGDRGYEQYF.